This T cell receptor beta chain appears in the sequencing data of a study of cytomegalovirus exposure and HLA in healthy donors. Study in general: Among 150 million to 200 million T cells, an earlier analysis found around 100 million unique TCR beta sequences. Study-wide points: Other equally common chains were less clonally expanded than HLA-associated TCR beta chains, a later analysis showed. Diagnosis of cytomegalovirus status made by the classifier reportedly showed high specificity and sensitivity.

V lost 8 bases and J lost 11; bases outside the gene matches: 12. Germline-derived CDR1 and CDR2 are MNHNS and SASEGT. The CDR3 consists of 14 residues. In regard to this clone: The antigen remains undetermined.

With 60 Vbeta and 13 Jbeta primers, the PCR was carried out. The assay was immunoSEQ multiplex PCR, and TCRdb's table has in-frame clones only and misses some. The sample consists of 130,000 or so clones, just over 65% of them appearing once. This receptor was identified in an older woman in good health and CMV-seronegative. V is TRBV6-1 and J is TRBJ2-5, with TRBD1 identical over 12 bases. Sequencing was performed on PBMCs. CDR3 DNA: TGTGCCAGCTCGCGGGACAGGGGGCTCGGTGAGCAGTACTTC. Its protein is CASSRDRGLGEQYF.